Presented here are 26 T cell receptor beta chains from one specimen sequenced in a study of T cell repertoires in cytomegalovirus infection. What these receptors recognize is not known. One entry per CDR3 protein results from TCRdb running MiXCR on the reads. The table shows about 120,000 distinct CDR3 sequences, with over 9.5% occurring only once. Sequenced sample: PBMCs, sequenced either directly or after in vitro stimulation (not recorded which). Receptors originate from a human donor in good health (CMV status not recorded). Some clones in this sample may be carry-over from other donors' samples.

This clonotype was detected many times. The chain links TRBV29-1 to TRBJ2-1, with D unclear. Trimming removed 0 bases from V and 8 bases from J, with 11 bases in between. This CDR3 has 13 amino acids. From germline, CDR1 is SQVTM and CDR2 ANQGSEA. Here the CDR3 DNA reads TGCAGCGTTGAAGATGGGGTGAAGGATGAGCAGTTCTTC. As protein: CSVEDGVKDEQFF.

In this sample, this clonotype is medium-sized. The chain carries TRBV7-2 and TRBJ1-4, with a tentative D call TRBD1 (6 bases). The germline gives CDR1 SGHTA, CDR2 FQGNSA. The CDR3 is 16 amino acids. V was shortened by 3 bases and J by 8 bases, with 19 bases between the two germline ends. The CDR3 reads CASSLDDRLGSEKLFF. The CDR3 nucleotides read TGTGCCAGCAGCTTGGACGACAGGCTAGGGAGCGAAAAACTGTTTTTT.

The chain couples TRBV5-1 to TRBJ1-6; TRBD1 aligns across 7 bases. Unmatched junction bases numbered 2, after V lost 4 bases and J lost 7 bases. The V gene's germline CDR1 is SGHRS and CDR2 YFSETQ. The CDR3 is 13 amino acids. CDR3 residues: CASSRTGNSPLHF. The CDR3 region has the DNA TGCGCCAGCAGCCGGACAGGAAATTCACCCCTCCACTTT.

This clonotype occurred many times. The chain employs TRBV7-2 and TRBJ2-5; 10 bases fit TRBD2. The germline V gene encodes CDR1 SGHTA and CDR2 FQGNSA. J lost 5 bases, V lost 2 bases, and 5 bases had no gene match. The CDR3 contains 15 residues. The CDR3 reads CASSLRLAGWETQYF. The CDR3 DNA reads TGTGCCAGCAGCTTACGACTAGCGGGTTGGGAGACCCAGTACTTC. Based on the CDR3 plus reference TRBV7-2 and TRBJ2-5, the full variable domain is GAGVSQSPSNKVTEKGKDVELRCDPISGHTALYWYRQSLGQGLEFLIYFQGNSAPDKSGLPSDRFSAERTGGSVSTLTIQRTQQEDSAVYLCASSLRLAGWETQYFGPGTRLLVL.

This clonotype was detected ten times or more. V gene TRBV7-2 combines with J gene TRBJ2-7; 11 bases agree with TRBD2. The CDR3 is 15 amino acids. Germline V lookup: CDR1 SGHTA, CDR2 FQGNSA. Trimming cost V 3 bases and J 2 bases; bases outside gene matches: 3. This chain's CDR3 is CASSFFSGRAYEQYF. CDR3 nucleotides: TGTGCCAGCAGCTTCTTTAGCGGGAGGGCCTACGAGCAGTACTTC.

This clonotype was detected ten times or more. This sequence joins TRBV6-2 or TRBV6-3 and TRBJ1-5; D remains ambiguous. CDR1 is MNHEY, CDR2 SVGEGT, per germline. The CDR3 covers 14 residues. V was cut by 0 bases and J by 6 bases, with 9 bases left in between. In nucleotides, the CDR3 is TGTGCCAGCAGTTACTCGGCCATCGTTCAGCCCCAGCATTTT. It codes for CASSYSAIVQPQHF.

The V call is TRBV19, the J call TRBJ2-2, with TRBD2 identical over 7 bases. The germline V gene has CDR1 LNHDA and CDR2 SQIVND (reference sequence). This CDR3 is 17 amino acids long. V was clipped by 9 bases and J by 1 base; unmatched bases: 14. CDR3 DNA: TGTGCCAGCCGACAACCCCCCGGGACTAAGAACACCGGGGAGCTGTTTTTT. As protein: CASRQPPGTKNTGELFF.

In nucleotides, the CDR3 is TGTGCCAGCAGTTCCGTGGGACTAGCAGTAACAGATACGCAGTATTTT. The encoded protein is CASSSVGLAVTDTQYF. The V gene is TRBV12-3 or TRBV12-4, the J gene TRBJ2-3, with 9 nucleotides matching TRBD2. The CDR3 has 16 amino acids. Germline trimming cut 4 bases from V and 3 bases from J; bases unmatched to any gene: 8.

The genes are TRBV7-8 and TRBJ2-6, with D tentatively TRBD1 or TRBD2 (6 bases each). In germline, CDR1 is SGHVS, CDR2 FQNEAQ. The CDR3 spans 17 residues. Trimming stripped 4 bases from V and 4 bases from J, with 17 bases between. The CDR3 sequence: CASSSGAGWSGANVLTF. The DNA of the CDR3 is TGTGCCAGCAGCTCGGGGGCAGGGTGGTCCGGGGCCAACGTCCTGACTTTC.

This clonotype has a count of ten or more. The V gene is TRBV6-5, the J gene TRBJ2-1; no firm D call. Trimming pared 8 bases from V and 10 bases from J, leaving 12 bases between. The CDR3 runs to 11 residues. Germline V gene sequence: CDR1 MNHEY, CDR2 SVGAGI. In nucleotides, the CDR3 is TGTGCCAGCTCATACCTGGGGGAGCAGTTCTTC. Translated: CASSYLGEQFF.

The V and J genes are TRBV24-1 and TRBJ1-5, with TRBD1 matching over 10 bases. The CDR3 spans 16 residues. Germline V lookup: CDR1 KGHDR, CDR2 SFDVKD. Trimming took 4 bases from V and 6 from J; bases not matched to a gene: 8. The CDR3 DNA is TGTGCCACCAGTGACCCCGGGACAGGGGAAAGTCAGCCCCAGCATTTT. Translated, it gives CATSDPGTGESQPQHF.

There are a few counts of this clonotype. The chain links TRBV19 to TRBJ2-1, with a weak D call TRBD2 (5 bases). Germline CDR1 is LNHDA and CDR2 is SQIVND (reference sequence). Deletions cut 1 base from V and 7 bases from J, with 14 bases between. This CDR3 has 15 amino acids. DNA of the CDR3: TGTGCCAGTAGTATAGCGCGCGGGTTGCGGAATGAGCAGTTCTTC. It yields the protein CASSIARGLRNEQFF.

This clonotype was detected only a few times. This chain links TRBV18 with TRBJ2-2; tentatively, D is TRBD1 (5 bases). This CDR3 region has 16 residues. CDR1 and CDR2 (germline): KGHSH, LQKENI. Deletions cut 2 bases from V and 2 bases from J, with 12 bases between. This CDR3 reads CASSPFGAGNTGELFF. The CDR3 DNA sequence: TGTGCCAGCTCACCATTTGGGGCAGGAAACACCGGGGAGCTGTTTTTT.

The V gene is TRBV7-2, the J gene TRBJ2-4; D is possibly TRBD2 (7 bases). The CDR3 loop spans 14 amino acids. Germline V lookup: CDR1 SGHTA, CDR2 FQGNSA. With 2 bases removed from V and 8 bases from J, the gap between germline ends came to 13 bases. The CDR3, as DNA: TGTGCCAGCAGCTTATATAGGGGGGGAGACATTCAGTACTTC. This encodes CASSLYRGGDIQYF. Full variable domain (outside the CDR3, taken from reference TRBV7-2 and TRBJ2-4): GAGVSQSPSNKVTEKGKDVELRCDPISGHTALYWYRQSLGQGLEFLIYFQGNSAPDKSGLPSDRFSAERTGGSVSTLTIQRTQQEDSAVYLCASSLYRGGDIQYFGAGTRLSVL.

This rearrangement joins TRBV29-1 to TRBJ2-5; a weak D match, TRBD2 (6 bases). The CDR3 extends over 14 amino acids. Germline V gene sequence: CDR1 SQVTM, CDR2 ANQGSEA. V was clipped by 2 bases and J by 1 base, with 11 bases between them. In DNA, the CDR3 is TGCAGCGTTGAAACGGGAGAGCTCCAAGAGACCCAGTACTTC. This codes for CSVETGELQETQYF.

This clonotype was detected ten times or more. This CDR3 is CASSLEQGNTEAFF. For the CDR3, the DNA is TGTGCCAGCAGTTTAGAACAGGGGAACACTGAAGCTTTCTTT. The V call is TRBV12-3 or TRBV12-4, the J call TRBJ1-1, with TRBD1 as a possible D gene (6 bases). V was trimmed by 1 base and J by 1 base, leaving 7 bases between them. The CDR3 spans 14 residues.

The rearrangement joins TRBV4-3 to TRBJ2-5; TRBD2 agrees at 13 bases. Trimming removed 0 bases from V and 4 bases from J; junction bases left unmatched: 5. The CDR3 loop spans 17 amino acids. Germline CDR1 is LGHNA and CDR2 is YSLEER. The CDR3 loop is CASSQDTSGRAGETQYF. The CDR3, as DNA: TGCGCCAGCAGCCAAGATACTAGCGGGAGGGCCGGAGAGACCCAGTACTTC.

This chain links TRBV19 with TRBJ2-6; the D gene is possibly TRBD2 (5 bases). The germline V and J ends were trimmed by 10 bases and 4 bases, with 17 bases remaining between them. This CDR3 comprises 15 residues. Per the germline V gene, CDR1 is LNHDA and CDR2 is SQIVND (reference sequence). As DNA, the CDR3 is TGTGCCATCTCCGAGGGCCACGTGGGGGCCAACGTCCTGACTTTC. Amino acids: CAISEGHVGANVLTF.

In DNA form, the CDR3 reads TGTGCCAGCAGCCCGGCTGGGGTTGGCGAGCAGTACGTC. Encoded protein: CASSPAGVGEQYV. The rearrangement joins TRBV7-4 to TRBJ2-7, with no clear D. This CDR3 is 13 amino acids long. Per the germline V gene, CDR1 is SGHVT and CDR2 is SQSDAQ. V was clipped by 5 bases and J by 6 bases, with 14 bases between them.

This clonotype was found a few times. The J gene is TRBJ2-1, the V gene TRBV12-3 or TRBV12-4, with TRBD2 identical over 10 bases. The CDR3 extends over 15 amino acids. The ends lost 3 bases at V and 7 bases at J; junction bases unmatched: 6. The CDR3 loop is CASSFRTSGLNEQFF. Here the CDR3 DNA reads TGTGCCAGCAGTTTTCGGACTAGCGGCCTAAATGAGCAGTTCTTC.

This clonotype was picked up many times. In nucleotides, the CDR3 is TGTGCCAGCAGCTTAAACTGGGGTCCCACCGGGGAGCTGTTTTTT. It codes for CASSLNWGPTGELFF. This chain uses TRBV7-2 with TRBJ2-2; no reliable D call. CDR3 length: 15 residues. Germline values: CDR1 SGHTA, CDR2 FQGNSA. Between the trimmed V and J ends, which lost 2 bases and 4 bases, there was a span of 11 bases. Variable domain in full (rest from reference TRBV7-2 and TRBJ2-2): GAGVSQSPSNKVTEKGKDVELRCDPISGHTALYWYRQSLGQGLEFLIYFQGNSAPDKSGLPSDRFSAERTGGSVSTLTIQRTQQEDSAVYLCASSLNWGPTGELFFGEGSRLTVL.

The chain joins TRBV7-9 to TRBJ2-1, with 10 bases identical to TRBD2. The V and J ends lost 10 bases and 10 bases, in that order; junction bases with no gene match: 7. Germline CDR1 is SEHNR and CDR2 is FQNEAQ (reference sequence). This CDR3 is 12 amino acids long. CDR3 coding DNA: TGTGCCACTAGCGGGAGCCTCGGGGAGCAGTTCTTC. Its protein product is CATSGSLGEQFF. Filled out from reference TRBV7-9 and TRBJ2-1, the complete variable domain reads DTGVSQNPRHKITKRGQNVTFRCDPISEHNRLYWYRQTLGQGPEFLTYFQNEAQLEKSRLLSDRFSAERPKGSFSTLEIQRTEQGDSAMYLCATSGSLGEQFFGPGTRLTVL.

This clonotype has ten or more counts. This chain uses TRBV7-2 with TRBJ2-3, with unresolved D. Germline V gene lookup returns CDR1 SGHTA and CDR2 FQGNSA. This CDR3 comprises 14 residues. With 10 bases removed from V and 2 bases from J, the gap between germline ends came to 16 bases. CDR3 nucleotides: TGTGCCACCCTTGAGGCGCCCAACACAGATACGCAGTATTTT. As protein: CATLEAPNTDTQYF.

The chain has TRBV7-9 and TRBJ2-3; 8 nucleotides line up with TRBD1. This CDR3 has 16 amino acids. The germline V gene encodes CDR1 SEHNR and CDR2 FQNEAQ (reference sequence). V dropped 1 base and J dropped 0; count of bases not matched to a gene: 3. CDR3 loop: CASSLGTGRSTDTQYF. CDR3 DNA sequence: TGTGCCAGCAGCTTAGGGACAGGGAGGAGCACAGATACGCAGTATTTT. The complete variable domain, with remaining parts taken from reference TRBV7-9 and TRBJ2-3, reads DTGVSQNPRHKITKRGQNVTFRCDPISEHNRLYWYRQTLGQGPEFLTYFQNEAQLEKSRLLSDRFSAERPKGSFSTLEIQRTEQGDSAMYLCASSLGTGRSTDTQYFGPGTRLTVL.

At least ten counts were recorded for this clonotype. The V call is TRBV28, the J call TRBJ2-3; the D gene is possibly TRBD2 (6 bases). The V gene lost 9 bases and the J gene lost 2 bases, with 24 bases spanning the gap. The germline CDR1 and CDR2 sequences are MDHEN and SYDVKM. CDR3 length: 17 residues. CDR3 region: CASYRIRGREITDTQYF. The CDR3 DNA reads as TGTGCCAGTTACCGTATTCGGGGGAGAGAGATCACAGATACGCAGTATTTT.

This clonotype was seen ten or more times. The rearrangement uses TRBV12-3 or TRBV12-4 and TRBJ2-5; D perhaps matches TRBD2 (6 bases). The CDR3 totals 13 residues. Trimming removed 7 bases from V and 4 bases from J, with 13 bases in between. CDR3 DNA sequence: TGTGCCAGCATCTTGAGGGGAGGAGAGACCCAGTACTTC. It is translated as CASILRGGETQYF.